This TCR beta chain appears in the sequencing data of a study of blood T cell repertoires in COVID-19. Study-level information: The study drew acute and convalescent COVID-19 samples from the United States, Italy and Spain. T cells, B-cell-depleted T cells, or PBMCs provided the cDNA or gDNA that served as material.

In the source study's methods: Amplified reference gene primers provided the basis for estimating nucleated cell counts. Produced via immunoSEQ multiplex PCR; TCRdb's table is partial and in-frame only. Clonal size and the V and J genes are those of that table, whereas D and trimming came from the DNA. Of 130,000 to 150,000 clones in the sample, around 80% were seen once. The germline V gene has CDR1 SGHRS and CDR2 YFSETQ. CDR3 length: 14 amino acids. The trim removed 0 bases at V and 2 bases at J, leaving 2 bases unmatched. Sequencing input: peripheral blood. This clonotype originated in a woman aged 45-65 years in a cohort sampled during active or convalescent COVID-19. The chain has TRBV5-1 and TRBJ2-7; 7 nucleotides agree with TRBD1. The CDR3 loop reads CASSLGGGPYEQYF. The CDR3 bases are TGCGCCAGCAGCTTGGGAGGGGGCCCCTACGAGCAGTACTTC.